This T cell receptor (beta chain) derives from a study of blood T cell repertoires in COVID-19. Per the authors' pipeline: Estimation of nucleated cell counts relied on the amplification of reference gene primers. Sequenced by immunoSEQ multiplex PCR; TCRdb stores in-frame clones only, minus some. That table furnishes V, J and clone size, whereas the DNA furnished D and trimming. The data show 130,000 or so clones, about 81% seen once. Germline CDR1 and CDR2: ENHRY and SYGVKD. V shed 6 bases, J shed 10 bases, and the junction held 14 bases outside the gene matches. The CDR3 extends over 17 amino acids.

The sequence was obtained from a man aged 40-49 years with acute COVID-19. The chain couples TRBV10-3 to TRBJ2-2; 13 bases fit TRBD2. Sequencing input: PBMCs or T cells enriched from blood (not recorded which). The CDR3 coding sequence is TGTGCCATCAGCTGGACTAGCGGGGGCCTTACCCCGCCGGAGCTGTTTTTT. Encoded protein: CAISWTSGGLTPPELFF.